These 23 T cell receptor beta chains originate from one sample sequenced in a study of T cells in localized non-small cell lung cancer. Sequencing was performed with immunoSEQ multiplex PCR; in TCRdb, only in-frame clones are kept and a portion is missing. Of almost 65,000 clones detected, 75% to 90% appear once; the ten largest clones hold approximately 2%. Sample: peripheral blood, taken before any cancer treatment. These receptors came from a woman between 35 and 75 years old with stage I lung adenocarcinoma.

The chain combines TRBV6-1 with TRBJ1-3, with D unclear. Trimming took off 2 bases at V and 0 bases at J, with 5 bases between the two ends. CDR1 is MNHNS, CDR2 SASEGT, per germline. The CDR3 consists of 14 residues. CDR3 sequence reads: CASSEPYSGNTIYF. The CDR3 DNA follows: TGTGCCAGCAGTGAACCTTACTCTGGAAACACCATATATTTT.

V gene TRBV6-1 combines with J gene TRBJ2-7; D is ambiguous. Trimming stripped 8 bases from V and 7 bases from J, with 21 bases between. The CDR3 has 14 residues. Germline CDR1 and CDR2: MNHNS and SASEGT. In nucleotides, the CDR3 is TGTGCCAGCGGGTACATTAGCTCTTTGGGGGAGCAGTACTTC. Translated: CASGYISSLGEQYF.

The chain carries TRBV7-9 and TRBJ1-1, with D perhaps TRBD1 (6 bases). The germline V and J ends were trimmed by 4 bases and 4 bases, with 13 bases remaining between them. Germline V CDR1 and CDR2: SEHNR, FQNEAQ (reference sequence). The CDR3 consists of 14 residues. The CDR3 protein is CASSSAGESTEAFF. The CDR3 bases are TGTGCCAGCAGCTCCGCAGGGGAATCCACTGAAGCTTTCTTT. Looking up the rest from reference TRBV7-9 and TRBJ1-1 gives the full variable domain: DTGVSQNPRHKITKRGQNVTFRCDPISEHNRLYWYRQTLGQGPEFLTYFQNEAQLEKSRLLSDRFSAERPKGSFSTLEIQRTEQGDSAMYLCASSSAGESTEAFFGQGTRLTVV.

The V and J genes are TRBV19 and TRBJ2-2, with no clear D. Looked up from germline, CDR1 is LNHDA and CDR2 is SQIVND (reference sequence). Trimming cost V 6 bases and J 1 base, with 9 bases left between them. This CDR3 is 14 amino acids long. For the CDR3, the DNA is TGTGCCAGTAGCCCCCACAGGAACACCGGGGAGCTGTTTTTT. As protein: CASSPHRNTGELFF.

The gene calls are TRBV7-2 and TRBJ2-1; D not certain. This CDR3 is 15 amino acids long. Germline CDR1 reads SGHTA; CDR2 reads FQGNSA. Trimming took off 5 bases at V and 0 bases at J, with 11 bases between the two ends. The CDR3 sequence: CASSPPPSSYNEQFF. Here the CDR3 DNA reads TGTGCCAGCAGCCCCCCCCCGAGCTCCTACAATGAGCAGTTCTTC.

Here the CDR3 DNA reads TGCGCCAGCAGCCTATCCACAGATACGCAGTATTTT. It specifies CASSLSTDTQYF. V gene TRBV5-1 combines with J gene TRBJ2-3; D remains unclear. V lost 4 bases to trimming and J lost 2 bases, with 5 bases between them. CDR1 and CDR2 (germline): SGHRS, YFSETQ. This CDR3 contains 12 residues.

The chain combines TRBV7-2 with TRBJ2-3; 11 bases are a match to TRBD2. Trimming removed 3 bases from V and 4 bases from J; junction bases left unmatched: 6. The CDR3 extends over 16 amino acids. Germline-derived CDR1 and CDR2 are SGHTA and FQGNSA. CDR3 in DNA: TGTGCCAGCAGCTTCCGGACTAGCGGGTCTTCAGATACGCAGTATTTT. This codes for CASSFRTSGSSDTQYF.

V usage is TRBV14 and J usage is TRBJ2-3; D ambiguous. The ends were cut back, 0 bases at V and 1 base at J, with 5 bases in the middle. Germline V gene sequence: CDR1 SGHDN, CDR2 FVKESK. The length of the CDR3 is 14 residues. The CDR3 loop reads CASSQEWGTDTQYF. CDR3 bases: TGTGCCAGCAGCCAAGAGTGGGGCACAGATACGCAGTATTTT.

The chain uses TRBV29-1 and TRBJ1-2; D may be TRBD1 (5 bases). This CDR3 has 12 residues. Germline CDR1 SQVTM, CDR2 ANQGSEA. V lost 7 bases, J lost 6 bases, and 15 bases lay in between. The CDR3 protein is CSAPGAVDGYTF. CDR3 DNA sequence: TGCAGCGCGCCCGGGGCAGTGGATGGCTACACCTTC.

The chain combines TRBV19 with TRBJ1-2, with D uncertain. Trimming pared 6 bases from V and 6 bases from J, leaving 20 bases between. This CDR3 region has 15 residues. The germline V gene encodes CDR1 LNHDA and CDR2 SQIVND (reference sequence). DNA for the CDR3: TGTGCCAGTAGCATACCCGATTTTATGGGGAATGGCTACACCTTC. Its translation is CASSIPDFMGNGYTF.

The sample holds a few counts of this clone. This chain uses TRBV11-2 with TRBJ2-1; 7 bases line up with TRBD1. The V gene end was trimmed by 6 bases and the J gene end by 3 bases; junction bases not matched to a gene: 11. The CDR3 covers 16 residues. Germline V lookup: CDR1 SGHAT, CDR2 FQNNGV. The CDR3 reads CASSTFGTENYNEQFF. In DNA form, the CDR3 reads TGTGCCAGCAGTACATTCGGGACAGAGAACTACAATGAGCAGTTCTTC.

V gene TRBV7-6 combines with J gene TRBJ2-7; tentatively, D is TRBD2 (7 bases). The CDR3 length is 14 residues. V gave up 5 bases and J gave up 3 bases, with 14 bases separating them. Per the germline V gene, CDR1 is SGHVS and CDR2 is FNYEAQ. The CDR3 protein is CASSPGGTRYEQYF. The CDR3 DNA reads TGTGCCAGCAGCCCGGGGGGCACGCGCTACGAGCAGTACTTC.

The V call is TRBV28, the J call TRBJ2-7; TRBD1 agrees at 9 bases. V was clipped by 3 bases and J by 4 bases; unmatched bases: 4. Germline V gives CDR1 MDHEN, CDR2 SYDVKM. The length of the CDR3 is 14 residues. CDR3 in DNA: TGTGCCAGCAGTTTCACAGGGGGCTCGTACGAGCAGTACTTC. This codes for CASSFTGGSYEQYF.

This rearrangement joins TRBV18 to TRBJ1-1; 8 positions match TRBD1. The CDR3 runs to 17 residues. The germline V gene encodes CDR1 KGHSH and CDR2 LQKENI. V shed 4 bases, J shed 2 bases, and the junction held 12 bases outside the gene matches. CDR3 amino acids: CASSLQGGARGNTEAFF. CDR3 nucleotide sequence: TGTGCCAGCTCACTACAGGGGGGGGCCAGGGGAAACACTGAAGCTTTCTTT.

The gene calls are TRBV18 and TRBJ1-1; TRBD1 agrees at 7 bases. The CDR3 is 14 residues long. V lost 5 bases to trimming and J lost 1 base; unmatched junction nucleotides: 4. Germline V gene data show CDR1 as KGHSH and CDR2 as LQKENI. This CDR3 is CASSEGAWNTEAFF. CDR3 coding DNA: TGTGCCAGCTCAGAGGGGGCTTGGAACACTGAAGCTTTCTTT. The full variable domain, rest sourced from reference TRBV18 and TRBJ1-1, is NAGVMQNPRHLVRRRGQEARLRCSPMKGHSHVYWYRQLPEEGLKFMVYLQKENIIDESGMPKERFSAEFPKEGPSILRIQQVVRGDSAAYFCASSEGAWNTEAFFGQGTRLTVV.

The table lists this clone with a count of one. The chain's CDR3 is CASSILAGGIDEQFF. DNA of the CDR3: TGTGCCAGTAGTATACTAGCGGGGGGCATCGATGAGCAGTTCTTC. The rearrangement joins TRBV19 to TRBJ2-1; TRBD2 aligns across 11 bases. J lost 8 bases, V lost 2 bases, and 5 bases had no gene match. The V gene's germline CDR1 is LNHDA and CDR2 SQIVND (reference sequence). The length of the CDR3 is 15 residues.

This clone was detected only a few times. V usage is TRBV11-3 and J usage is TRBJ2-4; D not certain. The CDR3 is 19 amino acids. Germline CDR1 reads SGHNT; CDR2 reads YENEEA. V lost 5 bases and J 0 bases, leaving 23 bases between the germline ends. The CDR3 spells CASSPPEQPVDLAKNIQYF. In nucleotides, the CDR3 is TGTGCCAGCAGCCCGCCGGAACAGCCTGTAGACCTAGCCAAAAACATTCAGTACTTC. The complete variable domain, with remaining parts taken from reference TRBV11-3 and TRBJ2-4, reads EAGVVQSPRYKIIEKKQPVAFWCNPISGHNTLYWYLQNLGQGPELLIRYENEEAVDDSQLPKDRFSAERLKGVDSTLKIQPAELGDSAVYLCASSPPEQPVDLAKNIQYFGAGTRLSVL.

The genes are TRBV2 and TRBJ1-2; 7 nucleotides match TRBD1. The germline CDR1 and CDR2 sequences are SNHLY and FYNNEI. V lost 5 bases to trimming and J lost 4 bases; unmatched junction nucleotides: 4. The CDR3 contains 13 residues. As DNA, the CDR3 is TGTGCCAGCAGTCAGACAGGGATCTATGGCTACACCTTC. Its protein product is CASSQTGIYGYTF.

The gene calls are TRBV2 and TRBJ2-7; 9 bases agree with TRBD2. With 5 bases clipped from V and 7 bases from J, the junction kept 6 bases outside the gene matches. Per germline, CDR1 SNHLY and CDR2 FYNNEI. This CDR3 contains 13 residues. The CDR3 DNA reads TGTGCCAGCAGTACGGGGACTAGCAGAGAGCAGTACTTC. Protein: CASSTGTSREQYF.

This clone is a singleton in its sample. The gene calls are TRBV28 and TRBJ2-7; weak D call: TRBD1 (6 bases). The CDR3 length is 15 residues. Germline V lookup: CDR1 MDHEN, CDR2 SYDVKM. Trimming shortened V by 6 bases and J by 0 bases, and 15 bases separated the two germline ends. The CDR3 nucleotides read TGTGCCAGCAGGACGAGACAGGTGAGCTCCTACGAGCAGTACTTC. This gives the protein CASRTRQVSSYEQYF.

The genes are TRBV7-3 and TRBJ2-1; D is ambiguous. The CDR3 totals 15 residues. The germline V gene has CDR1 SGHTA and CDR2 FQGTGA. V was trimmed by 4 bases and J by 0 bases, leaving 10 bases between them. CDR3: CASSSTSTSYNEQFF. In nucleotides, the CDR3 is TGTGCCAGCAGCTCGACATCGACCTCCTACAATGAGCAGTTCTTC. Variable domain in full (rest from reference TRBV7-3 and TRBJ2-1): GAGVSQTPSNKVTEKGKYVELRCDPISGHTALYWYRQSLGQGPEFLIYFQGTGAADDSGLPNDRFFAVRPEGSVSTLKIQRTERGDSAVYLCASSSTSTSYNEQFFGPGTRLTVL.

The chain uses TRBV6-6 and TRBJ1-5, with D maybe TRBD1 (5 bases). This CDR3 comprises 16 residues. CDR1 is MNHNY and CDR2 is SVGAGI in the germline V gene (reference sequence). The ends were cut back, 3 bases at V and 2 bases at J, with 14 bases in the middle. The DNA of the CDR3 is TGTGCCAGCAGTTATTTGGGAGGGGAGGGCAATCAGCCCCAGCATTTT. Encoded protein: CASSYLGGEGNQPQHF.

The rearrangement uses TRBV5-1 and TRBJ2-1; TRBD1 matches 7 bases. CDR1 is SGHRS and CDR2 is YFSETQ in the germline V gene. This CDR3 comprises 16 residues. V dropped 3 bases and J dropped 5; count of bases not matched to a gene: 11. The CDR3: CASSSSPGQANNEQFF. CDR3 DNA sequence: TGCGCCAGCAGCTCTAGCCCCGGACAGGCCAACAATGAGCAGTTCTTC.